The 14 T cell receptor beta chains given below trace back to one sample, sequenced in a study of cytotoxic CD8 clonotypes in ibrutinib-treated CLL. Only in-frame clones appear in the TCRdb table, and some are missing; sequencing was by immunoSEQ multiplex PCR. The sample contains about 150,000 clones, approximately 81% of which appear only once. Sequencing used PBMCs, obtained after 12 months of ibrutinib treatment. All receptors derive from a human donor with chronic lymphocytic leukemia.

This sequence joins TRBV30 and TRBJ1-5; 8 bases fit TRBD1. The V gene's germline CDR1 is GTSNPN and CDR2 SVGIG (reference sequence). The V segment lost 2 bases and the J segment 3 bases; nucleotides outside the gene matches: 6. The CDR3 has 15 amino acids. CDR3 protein: CAWSYDRGDNQPQHF. CDR3 sequence (DNA): TGTGCCTGGAGTTACGACAGGGGTGACAATCAGCCCCAGCATTTT.

This chain uses TRBV18 with TRBJ2-2, with 7 positions matching TRBD2. Unmatched junction bases numbered 3, after V lost 2 bases and J lost 3 bases. The CDR3 is 15 residues long. Per the germline V gene, CDR1 is KGHSH and CDR2 is LQKENI. The CDR3 reads CASSPAAGDTGELFF. The CDR3 DNA is TGTGCCAGCTCACCAGCGGCGGGAGACACCGGGGAGCTGTTTTTT.

The chain couples TRBV29-1 to TRBJ2-7, with 11 bases fitting TRBD2. The CDR3 sequence is 14 residues long. V was clipped by 8 bases and J by 5 bases; unmatched bases: 11. Germline CDR1 reads SQVTM; CDR2 reads ANQGSEA. CDR3 DNA sequence: TGCAGCACACGTAGCGGGAGGGGATTAGACGAGCAGTACTTC. It translates to CSTRSGRGLDEQYF.

V is TRBV27 and J is TRBJ2-3; 7 nucleotides match TRBD2. J was trimmed by 1 base and V by 5 bases; bases with no gene match: 9. From germline, CDR1 is MNHEY and CDR2 SMNVEV (reference sequence). CDR3 length: 16 residues. CDR3 in amino acids: CASSANWGGGTDTQYF. The CDR3 DNA follows: TGTGCCAGCAGTGCGAATTGGGGGGGTGGCACAGATACGCAGTATTTT.

This clone has just one count. This rearrangement joins TRBV4-3 to TRBJ2-3; 7 positions match TRBD2. J lost 4 bases, V lost 4 bases, and 11 bases had no gene match. Germline V gives CDR1 LGHNA, CDR2 YSLEER. CDR3 length: 16 residues. CDR3 in DNA: TGCGCCAGCAGCCTGCTAGCGGCTCACGGCCCAGATACGCAGTATTTT. It yields the protein CASSLLAAHGPDTQYF.

This clone came up a few times. The chain carries TRBV18 and TRBJ2-7; weak D call: TRBD2 (5 bases). The germline CDR1 and CDR2 sequences are KGHSH and LQKENI. The CDR3 is 11 residues long. Trimming removed 5 bases from V and 6 bases from J, with 8 bases in between. Here the CDR3 reads CASSRESEQYF. CDR3 in DNA: TGTGCCAGCTCAAGGGAGTCCGAGCAGTACTTC.

This rearrangement joins TRBV5-4 to TRBJ2-3; D not resolved. This CDR3 comprises 12 residues. Looked up from germline, CDR1 is SGHNT and CDR2 is YYREEE (reference sequence). Trimming took 1 base from V and 5 from J, leaving 5 bases between them. CDR3 DNA: TGTGCCAGCAGCTTGCGCCGAGATACGCAGTATTTT. It yields the protein CASSLRRDTQYF.

The rearrangement links TRBV27 to TRBJ2-4; D call uncertain. CDR1 and CDR2 (germline): MNHEY, SMNVEV (reference sequence). Deletions cut 6 bases from V and 6 bases from J, with 24 bases between. The CDR3 covers 17 residues. The CDR3 DNA sequence: TGTGCCAGCAGCAACGGCGCCGACCTGGGTGGATCAAACATTCAGTACTTC. It codes for CASSNGADLGGSNIQYF.

The chain combines TRBV5-1 with TRBJ2-7; 8 nucleotides agree with TRBD2. This CDR3 is built from 16 residues. The J segment lost 3 bases and the V segment lost 5 bases, leaving 13 bases of the junction unmatched. CDR1 and CDR2 from the germline V gene are SGHRS and YFSETQ. CDR3 nucleotide sequence: TGCGCCAGCAGTCTGGGGGGCGGCCTAGCGGGCTACGAGCAGTACTTC. This codes for CASSLGGGLAGYEQYF.

The V call is TRBV6-5, the J call TRBJ1-1; D is perhaps TRBD1 (6 bases). Germline assignment: CDR1 MNHEY and CDR2 SVGAGI. This CDR3 comprises 13 residues. With 4 bases removed from V and 3 bases from J, the gap between germline ends came to 9 bases. The CDR3: CASSFDRHTEAFF. The CDR3 coding sequence is TGTGCCAGCAGTTTTGACAGGCACACTGAAGCTTTCTTT.

This rearrangement joins TRBV11-1 to TRBJ2-3, with D possibly being TRBD2 (5 bases). Trimming removed 7 bases at V and 1 base at J, with 9 bases between. In germline, CDR1 is SGHAT, CDR2 FQDESV (reference sequence). The CDR3 runs 13 residues. This CDR3 reads CASTGKGTDTQYF. CDR3 bases: TGTGCCAGCACCGGGAAAGGCACAGATACGCAGTATTTT.

This chain links TRBV15 with TRBJ2-3, with 7 bases identical to TRBD1. Germline V gene lookup returns CDR1 LNHNV and CDR2 YYDKDF (reference sequence). The CDR3 has 16 amino acids. The ends lost 3 bases at V and 0 bases at J; junction bases unmatched: 6. CDR3 protein: CATSRGQLASTDTQYF. CDR3 DNA sequence: TGTGCCACCAGCAGGGGACAGCTAGCAAGCACAGATACGCAGTATTTT.

The chain combines TRBV6-5 with TRBJ1-1, with D tentatively TRBD1 (5 bases). The CDR3 is made up of 15 amino acids. CDR1 and CDR2 (germline): MNHEY, SVGAGI. The germline V and J ends were trimmed by 7 bases and 4 bases, with 19 bases remaining between them. DNA for the CDR3: TGTGCCAGCAAAGATAGGGACCCAGGATCCACTGAAGCTTTCTTT. Amino acids: CASKDRDPGSTEAFF.

DNA for the CDR3: TGTGCCAGCAGGCGCGATTTTGGGGGGTACACTGAAGCTTTCTTT. As protein: CASRRDFGGYTEAFF. The chain is built from TRBV6-5 and TRBJ1-1; D may be TRBD1 (5 bases). Germline V gene lookup returns CDR1 MNHEY and CDR2 SVGAGI. The CDR3 is 15 amino acids. The ends were cut back, 6 bases at V and 3 bases at J, with 17 bases in the middle.